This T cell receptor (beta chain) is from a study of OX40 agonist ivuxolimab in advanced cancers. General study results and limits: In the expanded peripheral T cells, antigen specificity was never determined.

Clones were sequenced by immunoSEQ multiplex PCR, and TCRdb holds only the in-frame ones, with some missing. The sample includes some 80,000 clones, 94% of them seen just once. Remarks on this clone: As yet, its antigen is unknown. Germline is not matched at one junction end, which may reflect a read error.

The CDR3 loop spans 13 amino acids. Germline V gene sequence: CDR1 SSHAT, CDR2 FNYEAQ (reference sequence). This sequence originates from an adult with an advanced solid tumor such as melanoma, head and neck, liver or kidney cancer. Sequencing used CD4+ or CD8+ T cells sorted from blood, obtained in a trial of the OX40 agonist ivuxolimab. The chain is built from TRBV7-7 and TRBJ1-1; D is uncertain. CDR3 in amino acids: CASSLAPYTEAFF. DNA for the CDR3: TGTGCTAGCAGCTTAGCGCCCTACACTGAAGCTTTCTTT.